The 6 T cell receptor beta chains below were found in one sample sequenced in a study of breast tumors, draining lymph nodes, adjacent tissues. Samples came from axillary lymph nodes draining the breast cancer. Each CDR3 protein gets one entry after TCRdb re-called the multiplex PCR reads with MiXCR. The table records roughly 260,000 distinct CDR3 sequences, 30% of them present only once. Sequences were obtained from axillary lymph node tissue. The receptors derive from a female donor with breast cancer. Some clones in this sample may be carry-over from other donors' samples.

This clonotype was seen ten or more times. V and J are TRBV20-1 and TRBJ1-3; D gene uncertain. The CDR3 loop spans 11 amino acids. V was clipped by 0 bases and J by 5 bases, with 2 bases between them. The germline CDR1 and CDR2 sequences are DFQATT and SNEGSKA (reference sequence). The CDR3 DNA reads as TGCAGTGCTAGAGAGAGAAACACCATATATTTT. This gives the protein CSARERNTIYF.

This rearrangement joins TRBV15 to TRBJ2-7; 10 positions match TRBD1. Germline-derived CDR1 and CDR2 are LNHNV and YYDKDF (reference sequence). The CDR3 is 16 residues long. V lost 3 bases to trimming and J lost 7 bases; unmatched junction nucleotides: 12. In DNA, the CDR3 is TGTGCCACCAGCAGGGAACTGAGACAGGGGGCACGAGAGCAGTACTTC. This encodes CATSRELRQGAREQYF. Full variable domain (remainder filled in from reference TRBV15 and TRBJ2-7): DAMVIQNPRYQVTQFGKPVTLSCSQTLNHNVMYWYQQKSSQAPKLLFHYYDKDFNNEADTPDNFQSRRPNTSFCFLDIRSPGLGDTAMYLCATSRELRQGAREQYFGPGTRLTVT.

This clonotype was counted many times. The chain recombines TRBV27 with TRBJ2-7; TRBD2 is a possible D gene (6 bases). Trimming shortened V by 5 bases and J by 2 bases, and 13 bases separated the two germline ends. The germline V gene encodes CDR1 MNHEY and CDR2 SMNVEV (reference sequence). CDR3 length: 14 amino acids. CDR3 sequence (DNA): TGTGCCAGCAGTCGGCCGGGACTTCCCTACGAGCAGTACTTC. This sequence encodes CASSRPGLPYEQYF.

Only a few counts were recorded for this clonotype. This chain connects TRBV5-1 to TRBJ2-1; tentatively, D is TRBD2 (7 bases). Germline V gives CDR1 SGHRS, CDR2 YFSETQ. The CDR3 runs to 16 residues. Trimming took off 0 bases at V and 0 bases at J, with 10 bases between the two ends. CDR3 region: CASSLVAGASYNEQFF. In nucleotides, the CDR3 is TGCGCCAGCAGCTTGGTCGCGGGGGCCTCCTACAATGAGCAGTTCTTC. Filled out from reference TRBV5-1 and TRBJ2-1, the complete variable domain reads KAGVTQTPRYLIKTRGQQVTLSCSPISGHRSVSWYQQTPGQGLQFLFEYFSETQRNKGNFPGRFSGRQFSNSRSEMNVSTLELGDSALYLCASSLVAGASYNEQFFGPGTRLTVL.

Many counts were recorded for this clonotype. The chain employs TRBV12-5 and TRBJ2-5; TRBD2 matches at 13 bases. CDR1 is LGHNT and CDR2 is FRNRAP in the germline V gene. The V gene end was trimmed by 5 bases and the J gene end by 5 bases; junction bases not matched to a gene: 5. The CDR3 is made up of 15 amino acids. The CDR3 DNA sequence: TGTGCTAGTGGTCTCGGGACTAGCGGGATGGAGACCCAGTACTTC. The encoded protein is CASGLGTSGMETQYF.

A note on this clonotype: A clone one base away is much larger, so this may be a read error. This rearrangement joins TRBV20-1 to TRBJ1-6; D is unresolved. CDR1 and CDR2 (germline): DFQATT, SNEGSKA (reference sequence). This CDR3 is 16 amino acids long. Trimming stripped 0 bases from V and 6 bases from J, with 15 bases between. CDR3 nucleotide sequence: TGCAGTGCTAGAGATCCTTATACACCCGCTAATTCACCCCTCCACTTT. The encoded protein is CSARDPYTPANSPLHF.